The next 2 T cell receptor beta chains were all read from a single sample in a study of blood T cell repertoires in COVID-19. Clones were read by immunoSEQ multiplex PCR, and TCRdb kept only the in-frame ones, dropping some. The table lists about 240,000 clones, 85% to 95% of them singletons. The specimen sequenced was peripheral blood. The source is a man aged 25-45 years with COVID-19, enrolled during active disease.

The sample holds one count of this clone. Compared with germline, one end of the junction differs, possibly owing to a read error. The CDR3 sequence is CASRSGLAGSENF. The CDR3 nucleotides read TGTGCCAGCAGATCGGGACTAGCGGGGTCCGAGAACTTC. This chain connects TRBV12-3 or TRBV12-4 to TRBJ2-7, with 13 bases lining up with TRBD2. This CDR3 contains 13 residues.

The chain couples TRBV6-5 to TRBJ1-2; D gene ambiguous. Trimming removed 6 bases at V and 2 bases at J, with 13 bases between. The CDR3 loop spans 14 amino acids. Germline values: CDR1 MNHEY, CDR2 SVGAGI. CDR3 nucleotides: TGTGCCAGCAGCTTAGCGGACGCCAACTATGGCTACACCTTC. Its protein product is CASSLADANYGYTF.